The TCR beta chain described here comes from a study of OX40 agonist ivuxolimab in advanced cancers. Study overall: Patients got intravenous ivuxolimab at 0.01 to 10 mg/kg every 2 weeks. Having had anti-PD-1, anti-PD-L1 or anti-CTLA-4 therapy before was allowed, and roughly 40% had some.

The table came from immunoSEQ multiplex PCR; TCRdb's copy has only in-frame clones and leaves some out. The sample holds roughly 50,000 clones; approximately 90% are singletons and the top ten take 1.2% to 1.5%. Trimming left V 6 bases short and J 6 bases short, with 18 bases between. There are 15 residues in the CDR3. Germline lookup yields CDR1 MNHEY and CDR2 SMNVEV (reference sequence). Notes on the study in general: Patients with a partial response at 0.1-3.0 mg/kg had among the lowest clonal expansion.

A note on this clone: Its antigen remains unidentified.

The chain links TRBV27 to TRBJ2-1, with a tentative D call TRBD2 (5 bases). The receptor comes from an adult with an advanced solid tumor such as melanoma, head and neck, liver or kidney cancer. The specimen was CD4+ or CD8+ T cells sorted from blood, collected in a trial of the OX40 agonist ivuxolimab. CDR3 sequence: CASRTTRVGLNEQFF. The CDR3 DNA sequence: TGTGCCAGCAGGACCACTAGGGTCGGTCTCAATGAGCAGTTCTTC.